One sample yielded the 25 T cell receptor beta chains listed below, sequenced in a study of CD8 T cells in ankylosing spondylitis. TCRdb reprocessed the 5' RACE reads with MiXCR, giving one entry per CDR3 protein. The data show about 310,000 distinct CDR3 sequences, around 20% seen once. Sequencing input: blood, either unsorted or a sorted T cell fraction (not recorded which). The receptor source for this set is a female donor with ankylosing spondylitis or in good health (not recorded which).

This clonotype showed up many times. The gene calls are TRBV2 and TRBJ2-2; D uncertain. The CDR3 sequence is 11 residues long. The V gene's germline CDR1 is SNHLY and CDR2 FYNNEI. The V end was cut by 3 bases, the J end by 6 bases, with 2 bases between. This chain's CDR3 is CASSDPGELFF. CDR3 DNA: TGTGCCAGCAGTGATCCCGGGGAGCTGTTTTTT.

V usage is TRBV2 and J usage is TRBJ2-7; D unclear. The length of the CDR3 is 14 residues. The V and J ends lost 5 bases and 0 bases respectively, with 11 bases between them. Per the germline V gene, CDR1 is SNHLY and CDR2 is FYNNEI. The CDR3 DNA sequence: TGTGCCAGCAGTCGAGTATCTAGCTCCTACGAGCAGTACTTC. Protein sequence: CASSRVSSSYEQYF.

This rearrangement joins TRBV7-2 to TRBJ2-7; 9 bases map to TRBD1. With V trimmed by 1 base and J by 2 bases, 3 bases remained unmatched. The V gene's germline CDR1 is SGHTA and CDR2 FQGNSA. This CDR3 spans 15 amino acids. CDR3 in DNA: TGTGCCAGCAGCTTAGGGGACAGGGTGACCTACGAGCAGTACTTC. This translates into CASSLGDRVTYEQYF.

This clonotype was recorded a few times. The chain combines TRBV20-1 with TRBJ2-2; possible D gene TRBD2, 5 bases. The CDR3 length is 17 residues. The V gene lost 1 base and the J gene lost 0 bases, with 15 bases spanning the gap. CDR1 is DFQATT, CDR2 SNEGSKA, per germline (reference sequence). The CDR3 here is CSARVVRELPNTGELFF. CDR3 sequence (DNA): TGCAGTGCTAGAGTAGTCCGGGAACTGCCGAACACCGGGGAGCTGTTTTTT.

This clonotype was observed a handful of times. The gene calls are TRBV7-9 and TRBJ2-1; D is unclear. Germline loops: CDR1 SEHNR, CDR2 FQNEAQ (reference sequence). The CDR3 has 13 residues. Trimming stripped 4 bases from V and 10 bases from J, with 14 bases between. CDR3 protein: CASSSLGIVEQFF. CDR3 DNA: TGTGCCAGCAGCTCGCTAGGAATAGTGGAGCAGTTCTTC. Full variable domain (rest looked up from reference TRBV7-9 and TRBJ2-1): DTGVSQNPRHKITKRGQNVTFRCDPISEHNRLYWYRQTLGQGPEFLTYFQNEAQLEKSRLLSDRFSAERPKGSFSTLEIQRTEQGDSAMYLCASSSLGIVEQFFGPGTRLTVL.

This clonotype occurred a few times. V and J are TRBV29-1 and TRBJ2-7; tentative D call: TRBD2 (6 bases). CDR1 is SQVTM, CDR2 ANQGSEA, per germline. CDR3 length: 13 amino acids. Trimming shortened V by 5 bases and J by 8 bases, and 19 bases separated the two germline ends. This chain's CDR3 is CSVQRESGRQQYF. CDR3 DNA: TGCAGCGTTCAACGGGAGAGCGGGCGCCAGCAGTACTTC.

This clonotype occurred many times. The DNA for the CDR3 is TGTGCTAGTGGTCTCCAAGCGGGACGGTTCTTC. The encoded protein is CASGLQAGRFF. The chain links TRBV12-5 to TRBJ2-1; TRBD2 matches 7 bases. This CDR3 region has 11 residues. V was pared by 5 bases and J by 15 bases, with 7 bases of the junction left unmatched. Germline lookup yields CDR1 LGHNT and CDR2 FRNRAP.

This clonotype appeared a few times. CDR3 DNA: TGTGCCAGCAGCCCGCGGACAGGGTGGAATGAGCAGTTCTTC. It codes for CASSPRTGWNEQFF. The gene calls are TRBV7-9 and TRBJ2-1; TRBD1 agrees at 8 bases. Germline V CDR1 and CDR2: SEHNR, FQNEAQ (reference sequence). V was clipped by 5 bases and J by 7 bases; unmatched bases: 7. This CDR3 spans 14 amino acids. The full variable domain, in which reference TRBV7-9 and TRBJ2-1 provide the parts outside the CDR3, is DTGVSQNPRHKITKRGQNVTFRCDPISEHNRLYWYRQTLGQGPEFLTYFQNEAQLEKSRLLSDRFSAERPKGSFSTLEIQRTEQGDSAMYLCASSPRTGWNEQFFGPGTRLTVL.

This clonotype was detected only once. V and J are TRBV10-3 and TRBJ2-7; D is unresolved. Germline CDR1 and CDR2: ENHRY and SYGVKD. The V end was cut by 0 bases, the J end by 0 bases, with 6 bases between. CDR3 length: 14 residues. CDR3 nucleotides: TGTGCCATCAGTGAGTCTCCAAGCTCCTACGAGCAGTACTTC. Protein: CAISESPSSYEQYF.

The chain is built from TRBV4-3 and TRBJ2-7, with a tentative D call TRBD1 (6 bases). The CDR3 loop spans 17 amino acids. V shed 0 bases and J shed 4 bases, with 19 bases lying between them. The germline V gene encodes CDR1 LGHNA and CDR2 YSLEER. The CDR3 sequence: CASSQDPPGAGVYEQYF. The CDR3 DNA is TGCGCCAGCAGCCAAGACCCCCCAGGGGCTGGGGTTTACGAGCAGTACTTC.

The chain recombines TRBV20-1 with TRBJ2-7, with 13 bases matching TRBD2. J was trimmed by 0 bases and V by 4 bases; bases with no gene match: 6. This CDR3 has 16 amino acids. Germline-derived CDR1 and CDR2 are DFQATT and SNEGSKA (reference sequence). CDR3 sequence: CSAKGLAGAFSYEQYF. The CDR3 nucleotides read TGCAGTGCTAAAGGACTAGCGGGAGCTTTCTCCTACGAGCAGTACTTC.

This sequence joins TRBV4-3 and TRBJ1-1; D unresolved. This CDR3 region has 13 residues. V lost 1 base, J lost 7 bases, and 10 bases lay in between. Germline-derived CDR1 and CDR2 are LGHNA and YSLEER. The CDR3: CASSQVGRNEAFF. In DNA form, the CDR3 reads TGCGCCAGCAGCCAAGTGGGGAGGAATGAAGCTTTCTTT.

This clonotype occurred many times. The chain uses TRBV29-1 and TRBJ1-1, with D tentatively TRBD1 (6 bases). The CDR3 extends over 13 amino acids. CDR1 is SQVTM and CDR2 is ANQGSEA in the germline V gene. V was pared by 4 bases and J by 3 bases, with 12 bases between. The CDR3 spells CSVASGVDTEAFF. The CDR3 DNA is TGCAGCGTTGCCTCAGGGGTGGACACTGAAGCTTTCTTT.

This clonotype was detected ten times or more. The rearrangement uses TRBV29-1 and TRBJ1-1, with D uncertain. The germline gives CDR1 SQVTM, CDR2 ANQGSEA. The CDR3 contains 13 residues. The ends were cut back, 4 bases at V and 1 base at J, with 10 bases in the middle. CDR3 protein: CSVGGRRNTEAFF. In DNA, the CDR3 is TGCAGCGTTGGAGGCCGTAGGAACACTGAAGCTTTCTTT.

This sequence joins TRBV12-3 or TRBV12-4 and TRBJ2-1; D gene uncertain. Trimming cost V 6 bases and J 7 bases, with 7 bases left between them. The CDR3 runs to 11 residues. The CDR3, as DNA: TGTGCCAGCAGAAAAGCTAATGAGCAGTTCTTC. It specifies CASRKANEQFF.

This chain connects TRBV15 to TRBJ2-3; the match to TRBD1 covers 8 bases. Germline V lookup: CDR1 LNHNV, CDR2 YYDKDF (reference sequence). The CDR3 has 18 residues. J was trimmed by 6 bases and V by 0 bases; bases with no gene match: 14. CDR3 sequence: CATSRDLGETQGEDTQYF. The CDR3 DNA reads as TGTGCCACCAGCAGAGATCTAGGCGAGACACAGGGGGAGGATACGCAGTATTTT.

This sequence joins TRBV5-1 and TRBJ2-3; 7 positions match TRBD2. Losses at the gene ends were 3 bases for V and 2 bases for J; bases not matched to a gene: 6. The CDR3 is 15 residues long. The V gene's germline CDR1 is SGHRS and CDR2 YFSETQ. CDR3 bases: TGCGCCAGCAGCTGGACTAGTAGGACCACAGATACGCAGTATTTT. Amino acids: CASSWTSRTTDTQYF.

The chain uses TRBV12-3 or TRBV12-4 and TRBJ2-1; 14 bases match TRBD2. CDR3 length: 17 residues. V trimming: 6 bases; J trimming: 4 bases; junction bases outside the gene matches: 8. The CDR3 here is CASSRGTSGSLYNEQFF. Written as DNA, the CDR3 is TGTGCCAGCAGCCGCGGGACTAGCGGGAGTTTGTACAATGAGCAGTTCTTC.

This clonotype was seen ten or more times. This chain joins TRBV12-3 or TRBV12-4 and TRBJ2-2; 13 bases agree with TRBD2. V dropped 7 bases and J dropped 8; count of bases not matched to a gene: 7. This CDR3 comprises 15 residues. CDR3: CASNPGLAGEGELFF. CDR3 nucleotides: TGTGCCAGCAACCCCGGACTAGCGGGAGAGGGGGAGCTGTTTTTT.

The chain is built from TRBV6-2 or TRBV6-3 and TRBJ2-1; D remains unclear. The CDR3 extends over 17 amino acids. Germline CDR1 reads MNHEY; CDR2 reads SVGEGT. With 3 bases removed from V and 0 bases from J, the gap between germline ends came to 15 bases. The CDR3: CASSYRSRSSSYNEQFF. CDR3 DNA: TGTGCCAGCAGTTATCGGAGCCGGAGCAGCTCCTACAATGAGCAGTTCTTC.

This clonotype was counted only a few times. The V and J genes are TRBV5-1 and TRBJ2-7; TRBD2 agrees at 10 bases. V shed 0 bases and J 5 bases; nucleotides not matched to a gene: 5. CDR1 is SGHRS, CDR2 YFSETQ, per germline. CDR3 length equals 15 residues. The CDR3 protein is CASSLASGSVNEQYF. The CDR3 coding sequence is TGCGCCAGCAGCTTGGCTAGCGGGAGTGTGAACGAGCAGTACTTC.

This clonotype was observed a handful of times. This chain links TRBV10-3 with TRBJ2-3, with 11 positions matching TRBD2. The V gene end was trimmed by 6 bases and the J gene end by 2 bases; junction bases not matched to a gene: 7. CDR1 and CDR2 from the germline V gene are ENHRY and SYGVKD. The CDR3 totals 16 residues. This CDR3 reads CAIRIAGGLNTDTQYF. The CDR3 coding sequence is TGTGCCATCAGAATAGCGGGAGGGTTGAACACAGATACGCAGTATTTT.

The chain employs TRBV12-3 or TRBV12-4 and TRBJ1-1; no firm D call. V lost 3 bases and J 10 bases, leaving 12 bases between the germline ends. This CDR3 region has 12 residues. DNA of the CDR3: TGTGCCAGCAGTTTCGAACCCTCTGGAGCTTTCTTT. The encoded protein is CASSFEPSGAFF.

This chain links TRBV20-1 with TRBJ1-5, with a tentative D call TRBD1 (5 bases). Germline CDR1 and CDR2: DFQATT and SNEGSKA (reference sequence). This CDR3 region has 15 residues. Trimming removed 0 bases from V and 5 bases from J, with 14 bases in between. This CDR3 reads CSARETVLRDQPQHF. The CDR3 DNA reads TGCAGTGCTAGAGAGACCGTGCTCAGGGATCAGCCCCAGCATTTT.

The gene calls are TRBV30 and TRBJ1-2; D call uncertain. Germline V gene data show CDR1 as GTSNPN and CDR2 as SVGIG (reference sequence). The V and J ends lost 4 bases and 1 base respectively, with 10 bases between them. This CDR3 has 13 amino acids. CDR3 in DNA: TGTGCCTGGATGACGAATTTTAACTATGGCTACACCTTC. Translated: CAWMTNFNYGYTF.